What follows describes a single T cell receptor (beta chain). The target antigen is unknown. At one end the junction does not follow the germline gene, possibly because of a read error. The CDR3 loop spans 15 amino acids. CDR1 MNHEY and CDR2 SVGAGI come from the germline V gene. The data stem from a study of cytomegalovirus exposure and HLA in healthy donors. Findings of the study overall: By HLA locus, TCR association rates varied in a later analysis, with DRB1 showing the most and HLA-C the fewest. Because they were indistinguishable, some V segments, including TRBV6-2 and TRBV6-3, were excluded. One variant, a missense change in DCLRE1C, was linked in a later analysis to TCR beta V- and J-gene trimming.

This PCR relied on a set of 60 Vbeta primers and 13 Jbeta primers. Profiling relied on immunoSEQ multiplex PCR, and the TCRdb table lists in-frame clones only, not all of them. The sample lists 100,000 to 150,000 clones; less than 85% were seen once. The sequenced sample consisted of PBMCs. The V gene is TRBV6-5, the J gene TRBJ1-3, with TRBD1 matching 7 bases. The receptor was derived from a young man in good health and CMV-seropositive. CDR3 nucleotide sequence: TGTGCCAGCAGGCGGAAGACAGGGTCTGAAAACACCATATATTTT. It encodes CASRRKTGSENTIYF.